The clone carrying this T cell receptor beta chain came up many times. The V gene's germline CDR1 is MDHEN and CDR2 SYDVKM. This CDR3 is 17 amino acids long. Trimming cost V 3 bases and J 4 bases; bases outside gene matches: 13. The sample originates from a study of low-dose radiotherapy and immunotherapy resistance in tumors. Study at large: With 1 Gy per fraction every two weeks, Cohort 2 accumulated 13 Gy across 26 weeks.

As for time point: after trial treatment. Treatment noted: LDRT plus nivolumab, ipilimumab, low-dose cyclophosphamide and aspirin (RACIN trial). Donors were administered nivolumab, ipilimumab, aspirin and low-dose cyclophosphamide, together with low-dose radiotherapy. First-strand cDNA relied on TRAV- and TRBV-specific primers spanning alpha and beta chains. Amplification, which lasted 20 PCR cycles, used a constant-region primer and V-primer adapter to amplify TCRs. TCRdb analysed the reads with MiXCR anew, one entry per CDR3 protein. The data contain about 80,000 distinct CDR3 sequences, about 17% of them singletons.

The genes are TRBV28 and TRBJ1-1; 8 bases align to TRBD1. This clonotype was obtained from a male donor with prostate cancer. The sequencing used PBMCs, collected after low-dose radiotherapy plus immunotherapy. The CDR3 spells CASSFWGLMTGVTEAFF. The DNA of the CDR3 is TGTGCCAGCAGTTTTTGGGGGCTCATGACAGGGGTCACTGAAGCTTTCTTT.